This record concerns one T cell receptor beta chain sequence. Investigators prepared the TCR beta libraries by applying iRepertoire HTBI primers and Arm-PCR of CDR3 regions. TCRdb itself ran the multiplex PCR reads through MiXCR, one entry per CDR3 protein. The table records hundreds of thousands of distinct CDR3 sequences, more than 15% of them present only once. Time point in this sample: newly diagnosed GD, antithyroid drugs for less than 3 months. PBMCs were the source of the RNA used for TCR sequencing. This sample is drawn from a study of regulatory T cells in long-lasting Graves disease. Study-level information: Newly diagnosed Graves' patients had taken antithyroid drugs under 3 months.

CDR1 SGHDN and CDR2 FVKESK come from the germline V gene. V lost 3 bases to trimming and J lost 0 bases, with 18 bases between them. This CDR3 has 18 amino acids. These data were also filed under a second study, of T cells in Graves' hyperthyroidism and ophthalmopathy.

The chain carries TRBV14 and TRBJ2-1, with a weak D call TRBD1 (6 bases). The origin of this receptor is a woman aged 35-65 years with Graves disease. The sequencing used peripheral blood mononuclear cells (PBMCs), collected at new diagnosis, from a patient treated with antithyroid drugs. The CDR3 nucleotides read TGTGCCAGCAGCCACAGGCCCGACAGGTTCCTCTCCTACAATGAGCAGTTCTTC. Translating it yields CASSHRPDRFLSYNEQFF. The full variable domain, in which reference TRBV14 and TRBJ2-1 provide the parts outside the CDR3, is EAGVTQFPSHSVIEKGQTVTLRCDPISGHDNLYWYRRVMGKEIKFLLHFVKESKQDESGMPNNRFLAERTGGTYSTLKVQPAELEDSGVYFCASSHRPDRFLSYNEQFFGPGTRLTVL.